The following is a T cell receptor (beta chain) sequence with its context. No antigen is known for it. The data are from a study of CD8+ T cells in alopecia areata. Study-wide results and caveats: Normal scalp showed lower clonality than lesional scalp, especially alopecia totalis/universalis.

CDR3 length equals 14 residues. The V gene lost 3 bases and the J gene lost 0 bases, with 4 bases spanning the gap. Germline V CDR1 and CDR2: SGHDT, YYEEEE. In each case, RNA was isolated and then reverse transcribed into cDNA as the sequencing template. The protocol was immunoSEQ multiplex PCR, while the TCRdb copy is restricted to in-frame clones and leaves out a portion. The sample lists about 150,000 clones; 45% to 60% were seen once. This chain joins TRBV5-6 and TRBJ2-6; the D is unclear. Sample: CD8+ T cells sorted from blood, taken at week 0. The sequence derives from a human donor with alopecia areata. This chain's CDR3 is CASSWNSGANVLTF. In DNA form, the CDR3 reads TGTGCCAGCAGCTGGAACTCTGGGGCCAACGTCCTGACTTTC.